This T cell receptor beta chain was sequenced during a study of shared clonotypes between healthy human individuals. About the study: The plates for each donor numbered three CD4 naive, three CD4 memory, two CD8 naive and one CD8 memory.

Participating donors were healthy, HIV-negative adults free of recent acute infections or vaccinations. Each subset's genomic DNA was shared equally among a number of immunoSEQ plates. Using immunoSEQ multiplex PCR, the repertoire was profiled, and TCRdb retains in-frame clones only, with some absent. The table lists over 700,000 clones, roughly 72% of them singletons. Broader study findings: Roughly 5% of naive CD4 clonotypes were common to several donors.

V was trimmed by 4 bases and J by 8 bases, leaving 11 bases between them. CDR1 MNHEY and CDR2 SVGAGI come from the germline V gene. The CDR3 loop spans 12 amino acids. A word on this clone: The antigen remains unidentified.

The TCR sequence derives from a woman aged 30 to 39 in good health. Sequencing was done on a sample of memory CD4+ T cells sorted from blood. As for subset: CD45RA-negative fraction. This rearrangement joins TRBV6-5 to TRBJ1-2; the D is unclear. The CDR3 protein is CASSSRARGYTF. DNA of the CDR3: TGTGCCAGCAGTTCCCGGGCGAGGGGCTACACCTTC.